This TCR beta chain is from a study of blood T cell repertoires in COVID-19 (dated by TCRdb to between 2020 and 2021). About the study as a whole: Samples from collaborators originated in the United States, Italy and Spain and spanned both the acute and convalescent phases of COVID-19. The prospective study material was composed of cDNA or gDNA derived from T cells, B-cell-depleted T cells, or PBMCs. Subjects who had been exposed to COVID-19, were actively infected with it, or had recovered from it provided the deeply sampled blood TCRbeta repertoires that made up the dataset. A freely available public database, intended as a resource for researchers studying the immune response to SARS-CoV-2, is where the repertoires were released. Samples came from the ongoing ImmuneRACE study (first 160 participants) plus 1,254 subjects from 6 global collaborators. Sample metadata almost always included a de-identified subject ID, COVID-19 status, age in years and sex. HLA class I and class II types, where available, came from metadata supplied by the sample provider rather than from assay-based typing.

The immunoSEQ Assay, a bias-controlled multiplex PCR, was used to amplify TCRbeta CDR3 regions from genomic DNA. The source study handled its data this way. The number of nucleated cells in each sample was estimated by amplification of reference gene primers within the assay. Sequence reads were collapsed and filtered to measure the absolute abundance of every unique TCRbeta CDR3 rearrangement. For each sample, productive Simpson clonality was calculated as the square root of Simpson's diversity index over productive rearrangements. TCRdb limited this immuneACCESS table to in-frame rearrangements with V and J called. A share of clones is missing; checked studies link under half to unresolved V genes, and the rest is unexplained. V and J calls plus clone size are reproduced from that table; the DNA served to infer D and trimming. A total of fewer than 500,000 clones appear in this sample, about 89% of them only once. The ten largest clones take up under 1.5% of the sample.

As regards this clone: What this receptor recognizes is not known. Within one base of it there is no much larger clone, and no base qualities were kept.

There are 16 amino acids in the CDR3, from cysteine to phenylalanine inclusive. Only the CDR3 portion is preserved as DNA: 48 bases, with reading frame beginning at the first base. V loses 4 bases at its end and J loses 0 bases; junction bases beyond the gene matches: 3. As encoded in the germline V gene, CDR1 is MDHEN while CDR2 is SYDVKM. Participants in the prospective study were aged roughly 18 to 100 years, lived in more than 20 United States geographic areas, and enrolled through a virtual design. Cohort assignment in the prospective study relied on participant-reported clinical history from a screening survey and a study questionnaire. Recovered participants in ImmuneRACE Cohort 3 were defined by two consecutive negative NP/OP PCR tests, clearance by a healthcare professional, or resolution of symptoms. In the prospective study, mobile phlebotomists collected whole blood, serum and a nasopharyngeal or oropharyngeal swab from each participant. Additional blood draws and questionnaires over an approximately 2-month period could optionally be provided by prospective study participants. Blood samples from the prospective study were shipped frozen or at room temperature prior to DNA extraction.

Study-wide findings and limitations: The amount of clinical and demographic metadata varied by source and participant and was provided uncurated.

This sequence was found in a man aged 25 to 45 who had recovered from COVID-19. Here the chain combines TRBV28 and TRBJ2-1; 10 middle bases align to TRBD2. The material sequenced was PBMCs or T cells enriched from blood (not recorded which). Here the CDR3 is given as CASSSKRGGSYNEQFF. The nucleotide sequence is given as TGTGCCAGCAGTTCCAAGCGGGGGGGCTCCTACAATGAGCAGTTCTTC.